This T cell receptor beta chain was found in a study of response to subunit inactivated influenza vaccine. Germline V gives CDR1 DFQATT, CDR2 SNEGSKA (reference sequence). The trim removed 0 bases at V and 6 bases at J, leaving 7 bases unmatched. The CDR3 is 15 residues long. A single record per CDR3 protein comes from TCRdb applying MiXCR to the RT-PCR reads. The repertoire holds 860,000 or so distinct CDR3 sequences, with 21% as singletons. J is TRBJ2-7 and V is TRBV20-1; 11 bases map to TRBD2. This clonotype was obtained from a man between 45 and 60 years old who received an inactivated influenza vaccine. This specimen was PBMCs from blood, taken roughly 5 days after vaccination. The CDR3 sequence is CSARDAGTSGFEQYF. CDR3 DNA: TGCAGTGCTAGAGACGCCGGGACTAGCGGTTTCGAGCAGTACTTC.